Listed below are T cell receptor beta chains from one sample, sequenced in a study of blood T cell repertoires in COVID-19. This table comes from immunoSEQ multiplex PCR, and its TCRdb copy is limited to in-frame clones, with some not included. In the table there are 200,000 or so clones, just under 85% of which are singletons. Sequenced: PBMCs or T cells enriched from blood (not recorded which). These receptors all come from a woman between 40 and 50 years old with acute COVID-19. The CDR3 runs from the conserved cysteine through the conserved F or W. The D gene is left open where the match is weak. A clone size is listed for some rows: how often the clone was seen (once, few, many), or a class if it is expanded.

clone size: -
D gene: TRBD1
CDR3 length: 14
J gene: TRBJ1-2
V gene: TRBV7-9
CDR3 DNA: TGTGCCAGCAGCCCAAGGACAGGCCGAGCCAGCTACACCTTC
CDR3 protein: CASSPRTGRASYTF

clone size: -
D gene: TRBD2
CDR3 length: 17
J gene: TRBJ2-1
V gene: TRBV4-1
CDR3 DNA: TGCGCCAGCAGCCAGGCCAGCGGGGTCAGCTCCTACAATGAGCAGTTCTTC
CDR3 protein: CASSQASGVSSYNEQFF

clone size: -
D gene: -
CDR3 length: 16
J gene: TRBJ2-3
V gene: TRBV3-1/TRBV3-2
CDR3 DNA: TGTGCCAGCAGCCCCCGGGTAGCGGCTAGCACAGATACGCAGTATTTT
CDR3 protein: CASSPRVAASTDTQYF

clone size: -
D gene: -
CDR3 length: 14
J gene: TRBJ1-1
V gene: TRBV19
CDR3 DNA: TGTGCCAGTAGTATTGTCCCCGGGGGCACTGAAGCTTTCTTT
CDR3 protein: CASSIVPGGTEAFF

clone size: -
D gene: TRBD1
CDR3 length: 19
J gene: TRBJ1-3
V gene: TRBV28
CDR3 DNA: TGTGCCAGCAGTCGCCCGGGACAGATAAGACGACGCTCTGGAAACACCATATATTTT
CDR3 protein: CASSRPGQIRRRSGNTIYF

clone size: -
D gene: -
CDR3 length: 13
J gene: TRBJ1-1
V gene: TRBV6-5
CDR3 DNA: TGTGCCAGCAGTTCCAGGGATCTCACTGAAGCTTTCTTT
CDR3 protein: CASSSRDLTEAFF

clone size: -
D gene: -
CDR3 length: 16
J gene: TRBJ1-3
V gene: TRBV7-9
CDR3 DNA: TGTGCCAGCAGCTTAGCCGGCGGTCCGTCTGGAAACACCATATATTTT
CDR3 protein: CASSLAGGPSGNTIYF

clone size: -
D gene: TRBD2
CDR3 length: 18
J gene: TRBJ2-3
V gene: TRBV19
CDR3 DNA: TGTGCCAGTAGTGTCGGGACTAGCGGGGGGGCCTCTGGAGATACGCAGTATTTT
CDR3 protein: CASSVGTSGGASGDTQYF

clone size: once
D gene: -
CDR3 length: 16
J gene: TRBJ2-2
V gene: TRBV13
CDR3 DNA: TGTGCCAGCAGCTTATCCCTTTACACCACCACCGGGGAGCTGTTTTTT
CDR3 protein: CASSLSLYTTTGELFF

clone size: -
D gene: -
CDR3 length: 16
J gene: TRBJ1-5
V gene: TRBV5-8
CDR3 DNA: TGTGCCAGCAGCTTGTTCCGAGGTGGGGCGCATCAGCCCCAGCATTTT
CDR3 protein: CASSLFRGGAHQPQHF

clone size: -
D gene: TRBD2
CDR3 length: 14
J gene: TRBJ2-2
V gene: TRBV7-3
CDR3 DNA: TGTGCCAGCAGCTCGGGACTAGCGGGCGGGGAGCTGTTTTTT
CDR3 protein: CASSSGLAGGELFF

clone size: -
D gene: TRBD1
CDR3 length: 17
J gene: TRBJ2-1
V gene: TRBV12-5
CDR3 DNA: TGTGCTAGTGGTTTGGACCCCGGGACAGGGCACTACAATGAGCAGTTCTTC
CDR3 protein: CASGLDPGTGHYNEQFF

clone size: -
D gene: TRBD1
CDR3 length: 12
J gene: TRBJ1-2
V gene: TRBV7-2
CDR3 DNA: TGTGCCAGCAGTCTCACAGGGGGCGGCTACACCTTC
CDR3 protein: CASSLTGGGYTF

clone size: -
D gene: -
CDR3 length: 14
J gene: TRBJ1-2
V gene: TRBV30
CDR3 DNA: TGTGCCTGGAGGGGTAGGGGTCCCCTCTATGGCTACACCTTC
CDR3 protein: CAWRGRGPLYGYTF

clone size: -
D gene: -
CDR3 length: 13
J gene: TRBJ2-5
V gene: TRBV6-5
CDR3 DNA: TGTGCCACTATTATACCGGGACATCCAGTTCCGTACTTC
CDR3 protein: CATIIPGHPVPYF

clone size: -
D gene: TRBD1
CDR3 length: 18
J gene: TRBJ2-7
V gene: TRBV7-8
CDR3 DNA: TGTGCCAGCAGCCGACTCCCCCTTGCCGGGACAGACTCCTACGAGCAGTACTTC
CDR3 protein: CASSRLPLAGTDSYEQYF

clone size: -
D gene: -
CDR3 length: 15
J gene: TRBJ1-2
V gene: TRBV24-1
CDR3 DNA: TGTGCCACCAGTGACCCCAGGGCAACTAACTATGGCTACACCTTC
CDR3 protein: CATSDPRATNYGYTF

clone size: -
D gene: -
CDR3 length: 14
J gene: TRBJ2-1
V gene: TRBV10-3
CDR3 DNA: TGTGCCATCAGTGACCTCGGAGGGCAGCGGGAGCAGTTCTTC
CDR3 protein: CAISDLGGQREQFF

clone size: -
D gene: TRBD1
CDR3 length: 14
J gene: TRBJ2-7
V gene: TRBV7-9
CDR3 DNA: TGTGCCAGCAGCCCCTCGACAGGGGCCTACGAGCAGTACTTC
CDR3 protein: CASSPSTGAYEQYF

clone size: -
D gene: TRBD2
CDR3 length: 15
J gene: TRBJ2-7
V gene: TRBV9
CDR3 DNA: TGTGCCAGCAGCGTAAAAGCGGGAGGGCAGGGTGAGCAGTACTTC
CDR3 protein: CASSVKAGGQGEQYF

clone size: -
D gene: -
CDR3 length: 16
J gene: TRBJ2-1
V gene: TRBV11-3
CDR3 DNA: TGTGCCAGCAGCTTAATGACAGCTAGCTCCTACAATGAGCAGTTCTTC
CDR3 protein: CASSLMTASSYNEQFF

clone size: -
D gene: -
CDR3 length: 13
J gene: TRBJ1-4
V gene: TRBV2
CDR3 DNA: TGTGCCAGCAGTGAGAGGTTGCGGGAAAAACTGTTTTTT
CDR3 protein: CASSERLREKLFF

clone size: -
D gene: -
CDR3 length: 16
J gene: TRBJ1-3
V gene: TRBV6-5
CDR3 DNA: TGTGCCAGCAGTTATAGCCTCCCGCTCTCTGGAAACACCATATATTTT
CDR3 protein: CASSYSLPLSGNTIYF

clone size: -
D gene: -
CDR3 length: 13
J gene: TRBJ2-3
V gene: TRBV10-3
CDR3 DNA: TGTGCCATCAGTGTTGGGGGGACAGATACGCAGTATTTT
CDR3 protein: CAISVGGTDTQYF

clone size: -
D gene: -
CDR3 length: 11
J gene: TRBJ1-2
V gene: TRBV5-6
CDR3 DNA: TGTGCCAGCAGCTTCGGGGGTGGCTACACCTTC
CDR3 protein: CASSFGGGYTF

clone size: -
D gene: TRBD1
CDR3 length: 13
J gene: TRBJ1-1
V gene: TRBV3-1/TRBV3-2
CDR3 DNA: TGTGCCAGCAGCCAACCTCAGGGGGCTGAAGCTTTCTTT
CDR3 protein: CASSQPQGAEAFF

clone size: -
D gene: -
CDR3 length: 13
J gene: TRBJ1-5
V gene: TRBV27
CDR3 DNA: TGTGCCAGCAGTGAGGACATTGCCCAGCCCCAGCATTTT
CDR3 protein: CASSEDIAQPQHF

clone size: -
D gene: -
CDR3 length: 15
J gene: TRBJ1-2
V gene: TRBV7-2
CDR3 DNA: TGTGCCAGCAGCTCCAAGCGGGGTTCAGGGTATGGCTACACCTTC
CDR3 protein: CASSSKRGSGYGYTF

clone size: -
D gene: -
CDR3 length: 14
J gene: TRBJ1-4
V gene: TRBV6-5
CDR3 DNA: TGTGCCAGCAGGGGGTACAGGCCTAATGAAAAACTGTTTTTT
CDR3 protein: CASRGYRPNEKLFF

clone size: -
D gene: -
CDR3 length: 15
J gene: TRBJ1-3
V gene: TRBV5-1
CDR3 DNA: TGCGCCAGCAGCTTGGGAAATTTGGCCGGAAACACCATATATTTT
CDR3 protein: CASSLGNLAGNTIYF

clone size: -
D gene: TRBD2
CDR3 length: 14
J gene: TRBJ2-1
V gene: TRBV29-1
CDR3 DNA: TGCAGCGTTGAGGGCGGGAGAATGGGCAATGAGCAGTTCTTC
CDR3 protein: CSVEGGRMGNEQFF

clone size: -
D gene: TRBD2
CDR3 length: 18
J gene: TRBJ2-2
V gene: TRBV19
CDR3 DNA: TGTGCCAGTAGCCTTCGGCGGGGGGCCGTCACGTACACCGGGGAGCTGTTTTTT
CDR3 protein: CASSLRRGAVTYTGELFF

clone size: -
D gene: TRBD1
CDR3 length: 15
J gene: TRBJ2-7
V gene: TRBV3-1/TRBV3-2
CDR3 DNA: TGTGCCAGCAGCCCCGGGACAGGGGGCTTCAACGAGCAGTACTTC
CDR3 protein: CASSPGTGGFNEQYF

clone size: -
D gene: TRBD1
CDR3 length: 15
J gene: TRBJ2-1
V gene: TRBV5-6
CDR3 DNA: TGTGCCAGCAGTCTGACAGGGGGCAGGGACAATGAGCAGTTCTTC
CDR3 protein: CASSLTGGRDNEQFF

clone size: -
D gene: TRBD1
CDR3 length: 15
J gene: TRBJ1-2
V gene: TRBV6-2/TRBV6-3
CDR3 DNA: TGTGCCAGCAGTTACACTGCGACAGGGATATATGGCTACACCTTC
CDR3 protein: CASSYTATGIYGYTF

clone size: -
D gene: -
CDR3 length: 16
J gene: TRBJ2-2
V gene: TRBV5-1
CDR3 DNA: TGCGCCAGCAGCTTGGCCGAGGACAGTTACACCGGGGAGCTGTTTTTT
CDR3 protein: CASSLAEDSYTGELFF

clone size: -
D gene: -
CDR3 length: 13
J gene: TRBJ2-5
V gene: TRBV12-3/TRBV12-4
CDR3 DNA: TGTGCCAGCGGAATGGGGGCTGGAGAGACCCAGTACTTC
CDR3 protein: CASGMGAGETQYF

clone size: -
D gene: -
CDR3 length: 14
J gene: TRBJ2-1
V gene: TRBV21-1
CDR3 DNA: TGTGCCAGCAGGAGGGCGGGAGGGGACAATGAGCAGTTCTTC
CDR3 protein: CASRRAGGDNEQFF

clone size: -
D gene: TRBD2
CDR3 length: 14
J gene: TRBJ2-5
V gene: TRBV9
CDR3 DNA: TGTGCCAGCAATAAGGGCGGGAGCCAAGAGACCCAGTACTTC
CDR3 protein: CASNKGGSQETQYF

clone size: -
D gene: TRBD2
CDR3 length: 18
J gene: TRBJ2-1
V gene: TRBV6-2/TRBV6-3
CDR3 DNA: TGTGCCAGCAGTCCCGGGACTAGCGGTGTTAGCTCCTACAATGAGCAGTTCTTC
CDR3 protein: CASSPGTSGVSSYNEQFF

clone size: -
D gene: -
CDR3 length: 16
J gene: TRBJ1-5
V gene: TRBV12-5
CDR3 DNA: TGTGCTAGTGGTGCCGGGAGCACGTATAGCAATCAGCCCCAGCATTTT
CDR3 protein: CASGAGSTYSNQPQHF

clone size: -
D gene: -
CDR3 length: 15
J gene: TRBJ2-3
V gene: TRBV30
CDR3 DNA: TGTGCCTGGAGTGTCCACAGGGATCTTCCAGATACGCAGTATTTT
CDR3 protein: CAWSVHRDLPDTQYF

clone size: -
D gene: TRBD1
CDR3 length: 19
J gene: TRBJ2-1
V gene: TRBV28
CDR3 DNA: TGTGCCAGCAGTCACAGGGGGCTTGGGCTCTTGAGCTCCTACAATGAGCAGTTCTTC
CDR3 protein: CASSHRGLGLLSSYNEQFF

clone size: -
D gene: TRBD1
CDR3 length: 15
J gene: TRBJ2-2
V gene: TRBV19
CDR3 DNA: TGTGCCAGTAGTAGGGGACAGGGGGCATCTGGGGAGCTGTTTTTT
CDR3 protein: CASSRGQGASGELFF

clone size: -
D gene: -
CDR3 length: 12
J gene: TRBJ1-1
V gene: TRBV6-2/TRBV6-3
CDR3 DNA: TGTGCCAGCAGCCAATCAGGATCTGAAGCTTTCTTT
CDR3 protein: CASSQSGSEAFF

clone size: -
D gene: -
CDR3 length: 17
J gene: TRBJ2-3
V gene: TRBV9
CDR3 DNA: TGTGCCAGCAGCGTAGAGGTCGCGGGGATTGAAACAGATACGCAGTATTTT
CDR3 protein: CASSVEVAGIETDTQYF

clone size: -
D gene: TRBD2
CDR3 length: 14
J gene: TRBJ2-7
V gene: TRBV19
CDR3 DNA: TGTGCCAGTAGGCTAGCGGGAGACCGGTACGAGCAGTACTTC
CDR3 protein: CASRLAGDRYEQYF